This T cell receptor (beta chain) was recorded in a study of regulatory T cells in long-lasting Graves disease. According to the study, TCR beta libraries were built with iRepertoire HTBI primers and CDR3-region Arm-PCR. TCRdb recomputed calls from the multiplex PCR reads with MiXCR, one row per CDR3 protein. The sample includes 400,000 to 500,000 distinct CDR3 sequences, around 14% of them seen just once. This clonotype has just a few counts. Time point: newly diagnosed GD, antithyroid drugs for less than 3 months. From PBMCs, RNA was extracted and then used to make the TCR library. This CDR3 spans 16 amino acids. The ends lost 5 bases at V and 1 base at J; junction bases unmatched: 9. CDR1 is SGHTA, CDR2 FQGNSA, per germline. Another study also made use of these data, one on T cells in Graves' hyperthyroidism and ophthalmopathy. From that paper: Ophthalmopathy was identified by the model a median around 6 months ahead of onset.

The chain joins TRBV7-2 to TRBJ2-3; 7 bases agree with TRBD2. The sequencing here drew on peripheral blood mononuclear cells (PBMCs), taken at new diagnosis, from a patient treated with antithyroid drugs. The sequence was collected from a woman younger than 45 with Graves disease. CDR3 sequence reads: CASSPSGGRGTDTQYF. The DNA for the CDR3 is TGTGCCAGCAGCCCCAGTGGGGGGAGGGGCACAGATACGCAGTATTTT. The full variable domain, completed using reference TRBV7-2 and TRBJ2-3, is GAGVSQSPSNKVTEKGKDVELRCDPISGHTALYWYRQSLGQGLEFLIYFQGNSAPDKSGLPSDRFSAERTGGSVSTLTIQRTQQEDSAVYLCASSPSGGRGTDTQYFGPGTRLTVL.